The sequence of this TCR beta chain was determined in a study of T cell changes during pregnancy in multiple sclerosis. The method was immunoSEQ multiplex PCR; TCRdb's version includes in-frame clones alone and lacks a portion of them. The sample has 50,000 to 60,000 clones, approximately 91% seen once; the top ten hold 0.38%. J lost 2 bases, V lost 6 bases, and 11 bases had no gene match. The CDR3 length is 16 residues. Germline loops: CDR1 LNHDA, CDR2 SQIVND (reference sequence). This chain uses TRBV19 with TRBJ1-1, with 8 bases that match TRBD1. The specimen comprised CD4+ T cells from peripheral blood mononuclear cells, sampled in the third trimester of pregnancy. The source of this sequence is a female donor with multiple sclerosis, enrolled in a pregnancy study. CDR3 in DNA: TGTGCCAGTAGGGGATGGACAGGGAATTTTAACACTGAAGCTTTCTTT. As protein: CASRGWTGNFNTEAFF.